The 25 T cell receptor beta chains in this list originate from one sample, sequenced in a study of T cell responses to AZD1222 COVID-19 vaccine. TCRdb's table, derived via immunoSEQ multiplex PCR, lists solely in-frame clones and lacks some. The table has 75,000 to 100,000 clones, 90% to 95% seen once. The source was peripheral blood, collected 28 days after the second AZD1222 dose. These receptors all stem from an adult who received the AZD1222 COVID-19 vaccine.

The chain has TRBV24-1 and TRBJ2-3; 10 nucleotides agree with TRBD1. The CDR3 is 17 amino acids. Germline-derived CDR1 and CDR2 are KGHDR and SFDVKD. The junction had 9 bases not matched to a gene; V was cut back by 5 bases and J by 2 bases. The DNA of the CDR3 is TGTGCCACCAGTGGGGTCCCGGGACAGGGGTTCACAGATACGCAGTATTTT. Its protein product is CATSGVPGQGFTDTQYF.

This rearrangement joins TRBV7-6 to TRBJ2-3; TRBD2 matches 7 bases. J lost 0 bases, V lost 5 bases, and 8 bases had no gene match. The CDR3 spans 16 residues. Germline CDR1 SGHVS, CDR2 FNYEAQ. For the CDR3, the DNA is TGTGCCAGCAGCGGACCACGAGCGGGGAGCACAGATACGCAGTATTTT. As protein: CASSGPRAGSTDTQYF.

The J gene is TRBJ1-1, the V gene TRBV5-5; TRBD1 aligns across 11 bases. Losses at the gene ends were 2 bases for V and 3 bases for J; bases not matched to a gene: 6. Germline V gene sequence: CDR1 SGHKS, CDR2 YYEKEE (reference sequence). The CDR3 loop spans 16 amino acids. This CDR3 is CASSFPWGQGDTEAFF. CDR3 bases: TGTGCCAGCAGCTTCCCTTGGGGACAGGGGGACACTGAAGCTTTCTTT.

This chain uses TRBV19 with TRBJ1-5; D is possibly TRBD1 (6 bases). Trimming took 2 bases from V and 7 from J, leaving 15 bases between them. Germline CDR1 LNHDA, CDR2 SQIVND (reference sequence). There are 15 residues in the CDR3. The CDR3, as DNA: TGTGCCAGTAGTATACCCCCGGGCAGGGGACAGCCCCAGCATTTT. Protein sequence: CASSIPPGRGQPQHF. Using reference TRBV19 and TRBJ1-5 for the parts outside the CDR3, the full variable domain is DGGITQSPKYLFRKEGQNVTLSCEQNLNHDAMYWYRQDPGQGLRLIYYSQIVNDFQKGDIAEGYSVSREKKESFPLTVTSAQKNPTAFYLCASSIPPGRGQPQHFGDGTRLSIL.

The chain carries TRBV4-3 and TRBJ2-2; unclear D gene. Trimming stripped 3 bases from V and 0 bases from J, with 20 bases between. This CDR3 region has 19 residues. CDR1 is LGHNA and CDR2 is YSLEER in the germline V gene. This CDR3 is CASSHSSVGSQPNTGELFF. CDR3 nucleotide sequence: TGCGCCAGCAGCCATTCCTCGGTGGGCAGCCAGCCGAACACCGGGGAGCTGTTTTTT.

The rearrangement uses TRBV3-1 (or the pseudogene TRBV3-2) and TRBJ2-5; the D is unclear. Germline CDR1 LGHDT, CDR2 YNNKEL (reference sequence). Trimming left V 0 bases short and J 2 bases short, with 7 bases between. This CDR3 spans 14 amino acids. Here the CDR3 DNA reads TGTGCCAGCAGCCAAGATCCCCAGCAAGAGACCCAGTACTTC. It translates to CASSQDPQQETQYF.

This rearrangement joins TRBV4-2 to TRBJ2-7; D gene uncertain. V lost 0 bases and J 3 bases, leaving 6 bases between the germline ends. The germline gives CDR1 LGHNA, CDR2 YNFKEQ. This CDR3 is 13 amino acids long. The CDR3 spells CASSQDADYEQYF. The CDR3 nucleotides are TGTGCCAGCAGCCAAGATGCCGACTACGAGCAGTACTTC.

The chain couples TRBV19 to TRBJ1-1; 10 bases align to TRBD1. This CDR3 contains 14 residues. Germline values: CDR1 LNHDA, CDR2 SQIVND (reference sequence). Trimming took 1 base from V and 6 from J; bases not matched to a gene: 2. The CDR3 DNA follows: TGTGCCAGTAGTATAGGGGACAGGGGATCTGAAGCTTTCTTT. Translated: CASSIGDRGSEAFF.

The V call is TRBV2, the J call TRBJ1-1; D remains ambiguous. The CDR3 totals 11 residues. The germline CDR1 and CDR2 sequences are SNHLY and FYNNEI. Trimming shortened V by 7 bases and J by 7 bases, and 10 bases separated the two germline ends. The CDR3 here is CASNYHDEAFF. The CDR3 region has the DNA TGTGCCAGCAACTACCACGATGAAGCTTTCTTT. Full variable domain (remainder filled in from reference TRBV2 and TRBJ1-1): EPEVTQTPSHQVTQMGQEVILRCVPISNHLYFYWYRQILGQKVEFLVSFYNNEISEKSEIFDDQFSVERPDGSNFTLKIRSTKLEDSAMYFCASNYHDEAFFGQGTRLTVV.

The CDR3 sequence: CASSLVVNTEAFF. DNA for the CDR3: TGTGCCAGCAGCTTGGTGGTGAACACTGAAGCTTTCTTT. The chain links TRBV5-6 to TRBJ1-1; D gene ambiguous. The germline V and J ends were trimmed by 0 bases and 0 bases, with 3 bases remaining between them. The CDR3 covers 13 residues. Germline V gene lookup returns CDR1 SGHDT and CDR2 YYEEEE.

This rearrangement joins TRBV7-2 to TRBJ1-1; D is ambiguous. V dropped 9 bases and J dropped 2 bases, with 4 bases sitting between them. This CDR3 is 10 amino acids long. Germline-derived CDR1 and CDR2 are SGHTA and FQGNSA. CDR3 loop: CASLNTEAFF. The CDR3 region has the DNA TGTGCCAGTCTTAACACTGAAGCTTTCTTT.

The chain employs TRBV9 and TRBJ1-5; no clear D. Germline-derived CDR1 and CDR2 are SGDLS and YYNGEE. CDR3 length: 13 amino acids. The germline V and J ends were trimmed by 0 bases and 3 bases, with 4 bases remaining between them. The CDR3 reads CASSVGINQPQHF. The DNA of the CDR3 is TGTGCCAGCAGCGTAGGGATCAATCAGCCCCAGCATTTT.

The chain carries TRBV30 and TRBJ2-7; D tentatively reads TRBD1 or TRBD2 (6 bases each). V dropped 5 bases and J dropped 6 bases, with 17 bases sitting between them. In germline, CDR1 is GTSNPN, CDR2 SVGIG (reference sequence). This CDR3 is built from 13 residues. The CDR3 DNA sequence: TGTGCCTGGTCAAGGGGGGACATCGGCGAGCAGTACTTC. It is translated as CAWSRGDIGEQYF.

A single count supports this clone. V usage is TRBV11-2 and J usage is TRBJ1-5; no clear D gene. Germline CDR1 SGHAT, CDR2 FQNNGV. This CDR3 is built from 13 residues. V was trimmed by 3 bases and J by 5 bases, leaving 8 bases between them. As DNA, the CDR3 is TGTGCCAGCAGCTTGTATAGGGATCAGCCCCAGCATTTT. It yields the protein CASSLYRDQPQHF. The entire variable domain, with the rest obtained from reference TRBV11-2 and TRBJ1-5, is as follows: EAGVAQSPRYKIIEKRQSVAFWCNPISGHATLYWYQQILGQGPKLLIQFQNNGVVDDSQLPKDRFSAERLKGVDSTLKIQPAKLEDSAVYLCASSLYRDQPQHFGDGTRLSIL.

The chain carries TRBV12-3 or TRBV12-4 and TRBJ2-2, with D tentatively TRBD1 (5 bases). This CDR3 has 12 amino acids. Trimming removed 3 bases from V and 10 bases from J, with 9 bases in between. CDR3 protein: CASSFWGEELFF. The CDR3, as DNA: TGTGCCAGCAGTTTCTGGGGCGAGGAGCTGTTTTTT.

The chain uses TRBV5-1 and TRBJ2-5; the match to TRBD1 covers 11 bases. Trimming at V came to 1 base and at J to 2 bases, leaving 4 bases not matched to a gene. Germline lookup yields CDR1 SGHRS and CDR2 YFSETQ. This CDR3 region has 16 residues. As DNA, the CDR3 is TGCGCCAGCAGCTTGACCGGGACAGGGGGTCAAGAGACCCAGTACTTC. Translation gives CASSLTGTGGQETQYF.

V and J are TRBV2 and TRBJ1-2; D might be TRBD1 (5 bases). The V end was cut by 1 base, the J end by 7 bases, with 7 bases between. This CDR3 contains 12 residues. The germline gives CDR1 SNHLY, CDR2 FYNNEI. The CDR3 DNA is TGTGCCAGCAGTGAAGGGGGGGGTGGCTACACCTTC. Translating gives CASSEGGGGYTF. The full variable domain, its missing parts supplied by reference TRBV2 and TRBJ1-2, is EPEVTQTPSHQVTQMGQEVILRCVPISNHLYFYWYRQILGQKVEFLVSFYNNEISEKSEIFDDQFSVERPDGSNFTLKIRSTKLEDSAMYFCASSEGGGGYTFGSGTRLTVV.

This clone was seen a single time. CDR3 DNA sequence: TGTGCCAGCAGCCCTCGGACAGGGGGTAGCACCGGGGAGCTGTTTTTT. It translates to CASSPRTGGSTGELFF. This chain joins TRBV3-1 (or the pseudogene TRBV3-2) and TRBJ2-2, with 10 bases identical to TRBD1. V dropped 4 bases and J dropped 4; count of bases not matched to a gene: 6. The CDR3 runs 16 residues. Germline V gives CDR1 LGHDT, CDR2 YNNKEL (reference sequence).

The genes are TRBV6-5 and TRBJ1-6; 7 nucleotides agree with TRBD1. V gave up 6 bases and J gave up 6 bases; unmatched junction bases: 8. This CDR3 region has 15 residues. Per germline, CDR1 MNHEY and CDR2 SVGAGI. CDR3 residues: CASRLTGLANSPLHF. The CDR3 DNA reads TGTGCCAGCAGATTGACAGGGTTGGCTAATTCACCCCTCCACTTT.

This chain's CDR3 is CASSPQTVRQPQHF. The CDR3 DNA sequence: TGTGCCAGCAGCCCCCAGACAGTCCGTCAGCCCCAGCATTTT. The V gene is TRBV7-9, the J gene TRBJ1-5; possible D gene TRBD1, 5 bases. Trimming removed 5 bases from V and 6 bases from J, with 14 bases in between. CDR1 and CDR2 from the germline V gene are SEHNR and FQNEAQ (reference sequence). There are 14 residues in the CDR3.

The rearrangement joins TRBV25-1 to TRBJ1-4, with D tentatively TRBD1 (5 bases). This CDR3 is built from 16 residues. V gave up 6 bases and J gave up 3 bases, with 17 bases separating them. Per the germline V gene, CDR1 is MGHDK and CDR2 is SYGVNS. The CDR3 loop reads CASSPGRSVSNEKLFF. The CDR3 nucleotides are TGTGCCAGCAGCCCGGGACGGTCAGTTTCTAATGAAAAACTGTTTTTT.

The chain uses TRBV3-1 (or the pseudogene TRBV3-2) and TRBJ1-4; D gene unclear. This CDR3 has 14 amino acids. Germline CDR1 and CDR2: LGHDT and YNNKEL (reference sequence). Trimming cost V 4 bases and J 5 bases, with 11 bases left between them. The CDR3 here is CASSRSPGNEKLFF. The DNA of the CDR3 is TGTGCCAGCAGCCGTTCCCCGGGGAATGAAAAACTGTTTTTT.

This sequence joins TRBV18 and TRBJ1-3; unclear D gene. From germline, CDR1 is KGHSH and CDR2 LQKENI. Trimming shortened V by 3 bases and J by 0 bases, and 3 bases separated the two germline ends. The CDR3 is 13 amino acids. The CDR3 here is CASSPSSGNTIYF. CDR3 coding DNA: TGTGCCAGCTCACCCAGCTCTGGAAACACCATATATTTT.

The CDR3 region is CASSLATGDQPQHF. The CDR3, as DNA: TGTGCCAGCAGCTTAGCGACAGGGGATCAGCCCCAGCATTTT. V is TRBV7-9 and J is TRBJ1-5; 8 bases map to TRBD1. The CDR3 runs 14 residues. CDR1 and CDR2 from the germline V gene are SEHNR and FQNEAQ (reference sequence). The junction had 0 bases not matched to a gene; V was cut back by 0 bases and J by 5 bases.

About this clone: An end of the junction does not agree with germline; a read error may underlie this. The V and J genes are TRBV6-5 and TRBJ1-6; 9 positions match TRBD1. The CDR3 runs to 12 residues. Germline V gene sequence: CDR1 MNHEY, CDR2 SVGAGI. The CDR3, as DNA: TGTGCCAGCAGCAAAGGGGGGGACAGGGTCCGTTTT. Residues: CASSKGGDRVRF.